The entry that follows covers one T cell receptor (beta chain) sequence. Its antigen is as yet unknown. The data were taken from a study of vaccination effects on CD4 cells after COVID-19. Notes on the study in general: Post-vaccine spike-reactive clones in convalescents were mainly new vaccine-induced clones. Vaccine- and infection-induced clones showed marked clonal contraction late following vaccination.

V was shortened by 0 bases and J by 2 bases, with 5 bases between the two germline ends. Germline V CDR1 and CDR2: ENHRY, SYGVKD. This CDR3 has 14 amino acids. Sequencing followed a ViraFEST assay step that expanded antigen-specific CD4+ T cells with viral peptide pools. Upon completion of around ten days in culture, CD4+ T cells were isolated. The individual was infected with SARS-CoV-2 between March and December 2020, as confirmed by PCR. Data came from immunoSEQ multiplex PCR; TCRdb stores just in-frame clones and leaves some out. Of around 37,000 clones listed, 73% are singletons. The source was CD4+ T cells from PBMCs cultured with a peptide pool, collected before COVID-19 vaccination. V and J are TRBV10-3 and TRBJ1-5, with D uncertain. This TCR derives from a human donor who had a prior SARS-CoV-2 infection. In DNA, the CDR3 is TGTGCCATCAGTGAGTCGCCAGGCAATCAGCCCCAGCATTTT. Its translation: CAISESPGNQPQHF.